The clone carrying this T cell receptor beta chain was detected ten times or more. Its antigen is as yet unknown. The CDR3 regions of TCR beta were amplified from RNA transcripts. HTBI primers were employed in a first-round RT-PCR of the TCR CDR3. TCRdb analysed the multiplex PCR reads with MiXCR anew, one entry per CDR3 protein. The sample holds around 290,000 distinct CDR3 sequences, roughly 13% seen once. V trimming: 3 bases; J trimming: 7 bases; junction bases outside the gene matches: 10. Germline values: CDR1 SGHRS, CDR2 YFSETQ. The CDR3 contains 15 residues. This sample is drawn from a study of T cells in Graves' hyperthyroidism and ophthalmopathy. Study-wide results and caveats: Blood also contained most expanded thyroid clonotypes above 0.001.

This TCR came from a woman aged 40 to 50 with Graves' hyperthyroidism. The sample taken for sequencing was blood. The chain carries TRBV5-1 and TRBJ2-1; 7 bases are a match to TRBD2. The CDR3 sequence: CASSSQGGGGNEQFF. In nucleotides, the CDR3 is TGCGCCAGCAGCTCCCAGGGCGGGGGTGGGAATGAGCAGTTCTTC.